The 28 T cell receptor beta chains given below trace back to one sample, sequenced in a study of shared clonotypes between healthy human individuals. The method was immunoSEQ multiplex PCR; TCRdb's version includes in-frame clones alone and lacks a portion of them. This sample yields 2 million to 2.5 million clones, of which 85% to 95% are seen a single time; 0.39% belongs to the top ten. The sequenced sample was naive CD4+ T cells from PBMCs. Stated subset: CD45RA+ positively selected. The receptor set was obtained from a man aged 18 to 30 in good health. Some clones in this sample may be carry-over from other donors' samples.

Here the CDR3 DNA reads TGTGCCAGCAGCCTTGACCGTAACTATGGCTACACCTTC. Protein product: CASSLDRNYGYTF. This chain joins TRBV9 and TRBJ1-2; no clear D. CDR3 length: 13 residues. V gave up 4 bases and J gave up 1 base, with 8 bases separating them. Germline V lookup: CDR1 SGDLS, CDR2 YYNGEE.

On this clone: The same CDR3 can be traced to other DNA sequences in this sample. The chain combines TRBV9 with TRBJ1-5; D is undetermined. CDR1 and CDR2 from the germline V gene are SGDLS and YYNGEE. The CDR3 contains 13 residues. V dropped 2 bases and J dropped 7 bases, with 10 bases sitting between them. The CDR3: CASSVEGGQPQHF. DNA for the CDR3: TGTGCCAGCAGCGTGGAAGGTGGACAGCCCCAGCATTTT.

The chain employs TRBV5-4 and TRBJ2-5, with D perhaps matching TRBD1 (6 bases). Trimming took 3 bases from V and 4 from J, leaving 13 bases between them. The CDR3 contains 14 residues. CDR1 is SGHNT and CDR2 is YYREEE in the germline V gene (reference sequence). CDR3 in amino acids: CASSSADSPETQYF. Here the CDR3 DNA reads TGTGCCAGCAGCTCAGCGGACAGTCCAGAGACCCAGTACTTC.

The chain has TRBV11-2 and TRBJ2-7, with D perhaps TRBD2 (6 bases). Germline assignment: CDR1 SGHAT and CDR2 FQNNGV. Trimming cost V 1 base and J 6 bases, with 19 bases left between them. The CDR3 is 16 residues long. This CDR3 is CASSLARTGGRGEQYF. The CDR3 DNA reads as TGTGCCAGCAGCTTAGCCCGGACCGGGGGTCGAGGCGAGCAGTACTTC. Complete variable domain (other parts from reference TRBV11-2 and TRBJ2-7): EAGVAQSPRYKIIEKRQSVAFWCNPISGHATLYWYQQILGQGPKLLIQFQNNGVVDDSQLPKDRFSAERLKGVDSTLKIQPAKLEDSAVYLCASSLARTGGRGEQYFGPGTRLTVT.

The chain is built from TRBV10-3 and TRBJ2-1; tentative D call: TRBD1 (6 bases). The CDR3 covers 15 residues. V lost 7 bases and J lost 6, with 19 bases in between. The germline CDR1 and CDR2 sequences are ENHRY and SYGVKD. CDR3 DNA: TGTGCCATCAAGGGCCACAGGGAAGGGTTCAATGAGCAGTTCTTC. Residues: CAIKGHREGFNEQFF.

This chain connects TRBV5-1 to TRBJ2-1; D uncertain. The CDR3 loop spans 14 amino acids. V shed 2 bases and J shed 4 bases, with 10 bases lying between them. Germline CDR1 and CDR2: SGHRS and YFSETQ. CDR3 DNA: TGCGCCAGCAGCTTAGCCCCCAATTACAATGAGCAGTTCTTC. This sequence encodes CASSLAPNYNEQFF.

This chain uses TRBV4-2 with TRBJ2-5; 9 bases align to TRBD2. This CDR3 is built from 18 residues. The germline V gene encodes CDR1 LGHNA and CDR2 YNFKEQ. V trimming: 3 bases; J trimming: 1 base; junction bases outside the gene matches: 12. The CDR3 here is CASSHPRLAGLSQETQYF. The DNA for the CDR3 is TGTGCCAGCAGCCACCCGAGGCTAGCGGGGCTCTCCCAAGAGACCCAGTACTTC.

This clone was recorded a few times. The chain carries TRBV25-1 and TRBJ2-2; TRBD2 aligns across 7 bases. V trimming: 0 bases; J trimming: 0 bases; junction bases outside the gene matches: 4. CDR1 MGHDK and CDR2 SYGVNS come from the germline V gene. This CDR3 is built from 17 residues. The CDR3 reads CASSEYYLAANTGELFF. The DNA for the CDR3 is TGTGCCAGCAGTGAATACTACCTAGCGGCGAACACCGGGGAGCTGTTTTTT.

The chain recombines TRBV7-6 with TRBJ1-2, with D possibly matching TRBD1 (5 bases). Germline loops: CDR1 SGHVS, CDR2 FNYEAQ. V shed 5 bases and J shed 4 bases, with 11 bases lying between them. This CDR3 is built from 13 residues. DNA for the CDR3: TGTGCCAGCAGCCCGGGACTGTCCTATGGCTACACCTTC. As protein: CASSPGLSYGYTF.

CDR3 sequence (DNA): TGCGCCAGCAGCTTGGCAGCCTCGGTACTCGAGCAGTACTTC. Residues: CASSLAASVLEQYF. This chain uses TRBV5-1 with TRBJ2-7; D is unresolved. CDR1 SGHRS and CDR2 YFSETQ come from the germline V gene. V lost 0 bases, J lost 6 bases, and 13 bases lay in between. The CDR3 covers 14 residues.

The chain joins TRBV7-2 to TRBJ2-7; 9 bases are shared with TRBD1. Trimming took 5 bases from V and 2 from J; bases not matched to a gene: 10. This CDR3 has 16 residues. From germline, CDR1 is SGHTA and CDR2 FQGNSA. This CDR3 reads CASSALGTGTAYEQYF. In nucleotides, the CDR3 is TGTGCCAGCAGCGCCTTAGGGACAGGGACCGCCTACGAGCAGTACTTC.

This chain connects TRBV27 to TRBJ1-1; a weak D match, TRBD1 (5 bases). V dropped 6 bases and J dropped 6 bases, with 14 bases sitting between them. The CDR3 is made up of 13 amino acids. Germline CDR1 MNHEY, CDR2 SMNVEV (reference sequence). This CDR3 reads CASSYRWPSEAFF. The CDR3 coding sequence is TGTGCCAGCAGCTACAGGTGGCCCTCTGAAGCTTTCTTT.

The chain employs TRBV7-9 and TRBJ2-3, with D perhaps TRBD1 (5 bases). V lost 1 base and J lost 5, with 13 bases in between. The CDR3 has 15 residues. Germline CDR1 reads SEHNR; CDR2 reads FQNEAQ (reference sequence). This chain's CDR3 is CASSLEGRAEDTQYF. CDR3 bases: TGTGCCAGCAGCTTAGAAGGCAGGGCAGAAGATACGCAGTATTTT.

The chain is built from TRBV6-1 and TRBJ2-7; no clear D. V was shortened by 4 bases and J by 3 bases, with 10 bases between the two germline ends. CDR3 length equals 13 residues. Germline CDR1 and CDR2: MNHNS and SASEGT. CDR3 DNA sequence: TGTGCCAGCAGTGGGCAGCTCCTCTACGAGCAGTACTTC. It yields the protein CASSGQLLYEQYF.

The sample holds one count of this clone. The junction departs from germline at one end; a sequencing error may be responsible. The chain couples TRBV5-8 to TRBJ2-5; 12 bases line up with TRBD1. Germline CDR1 reads SGHTS; CDR2 reads YDEGEE. This CDR3 contains 14 residues. The CDR3 loop is CTSSRDRGLETQYF. CDR3 sequence (DNA): TGTACCAGCAGTCGGGACAGGGGGCTGGAGACCCAGTACTTC.

V usage is TRBV18 and J usage is TRBJ2-1, with unresolved D. This CDR3 contains 15 residues. CDR1 and CDR2 (germline): KGHSH, LQKENI. The V gene lost 0 bases and the J gene lost 8 bases, with 14 bases spanning the gap. In DNA, the CDR3 is TGTGCCAGCTCACCACCCTTAGTCTTGATCCATGAGCAGTTCTTC. It translates to CASSPPLVLIHEQFF.

Concerning this clone: Other DNA sequences from this sample encode an identical CDR3 as well. This rearrangement joins TRBV19 to TRBJ1-5; no clear D. V dropped 2 bases and J dropped 2 bases, with 7 bases sitting between them. The CDR3 is 14 residues long. Germline V gives CDR1 LNHDA, CDR2 SQIVND (reference sequence). Here the CDR3 DNA reads TGTGCCAGTAGTATATCCCGGGGCAATCAGCCCCAGCATTTT. Protein product: CASSISRGNQPQHF.

The V call is TRBV7-9, the J call TRBJ2-4, with 9 bases fitting TRBD2. Germline trimming cut 5 bases from V and 5 bases from J; bases unmatched to any gene: 4. The CDR3 has 14 amino acids. CDR1 and CDR2 from the germline V gene are SEHNR and FQNEAQ (reference sequence). In nucleotides, the CDR3 is TGTGCCAGCAGCCCTAGCGGGAACCAAAACATTCAGTACTTC. Its protein product is CASSPSGNQNIQYF.

V usage is TRBV6-1 and J usage is TRBJ1-1; TRBD1 matches 9 bases. Germline V gives CDR1 MNHNS, CDR2 SASEGT. Unmatched junction bases numbered 2, after V lost 7 bases and J lost 2 bases. The CDR3 is 13 amino acids. As DNA, the CDR3 is TGTGCCAGCAAGGGACAGGGAAACACTGAAGCTTTCTTT. It is translated as CASKGQGNTEAFF.

J is TRBJ2-2 and V is TRBV5-1; 7 positions match TRBD1. CDR1 is SGHRS, CDR2 YFSETQ, per germline. V lost 5 bases to trimming and J lost 3 bases; unmatched junction nucleotides: 1. This CDR3 is 13 amino acids long. CDR3: CASSGTDTGELFF. The CDR3 DNA sequence: TGCGCCAGCAGTGGGACAGACACCGGGGAGCTGTTTTTT.

This clone was seen once. The chain joins TRBV30 to TRBJ2-7; unclear D gene. Germline V gene data show CDR1 as GTSNPN and CDR2 as SVGIG (reference sequence). The CDR3 has 13 amino acids. Between the trimmed V and J ends, which lost 0 bases and 2 bases, there was a span of 8 bases. The CDR3 bases are TGTGCCTGGAGTGTACCCGTCACCTACGAGCAGTACTTC. Protein: CAWSVPVTYEQYF.

This clone was seen only once. The CDR3: CASSSDLLRDEQFF. In DNA, the CDR3 is TGTGCCAGCAGCTCCGACCTCTTGAGGGATGAGCAGTTCTTC. The chain employs TRBV5-6 and TRBJ2-1; a weak D match, TRBD2 (5 bases). Germline CDR1 is SGHDT and CDR2 is YYEEEE. The CDR3 has 14 residues. V dropped 3 bases and J dropped 8 bases, with 15 bases sitting between them.

V gene TRBV7-8 combines with J gene TRBJ2-7; D gene ambiguous. This CDR3 is built from 15 residues. The ends were cut back, 2 bases at V and 2 bases at J, with 13 bases in the middle. Germline V gives CDR1 SGHVS, CDR2 FQNEAQ. The CDR3 sequence is CASSLNSGPTYEQYF. The CDR3 region has the DNA TGTGCCAGCAGCTTAAACTCCGGTCCGACCTACGAGCAGTACTTC.

The chain is built from TRBV6-1 and TRBJ1-1; tentatively, D is TRBD1 (5 bases). Per germline, CDR1 MNHNS and CDR2 SASEGT. This CDR3 region has 14 residues. V lost 4 bases, J lost 1 base, and 10 bases lay in between. The CDR3 DNA reads TGTGCCAGCAGTGCGGACACAGCGAACACTGAAGCTTTCTTT. Amino acid sequence: CASSADTANTEAFF.

This clone was counted a few times. This chain joins TRBV2 and TRBJ2-7, with D perhaps given as TRBD1 or TRBD2 (5 bases each). Germline CDR1 reads SNHLY; CDR2 reads FYNNEI. V lost 0 bases to trimming and J lost 7 bases, with 16 bases between them. The CDR3 is 15 amino acids. The CDR3 sequence: CASSEAGTKFGEQYF. The DNA for the CDR3 is TGTGCCAGCAGTGAAGCCGGGACCAAATTCGGGGAGCAGTACTTC.

V and J are TRBV27 and TRBJ1-5; D possibly corresponds to TRBD1 (6 bases). The germline V gene encodes CDR1 MNHEY and CDR2 SMNVEV (reference sequence). This CDR3 is 17 amino acids long. The V end lost 8 bases, the J end lost 0 bases, and 20 bases lay between the germline ends. The CDR3: CASSRGGLTNSNQPQHF. The CDR3 DNA follows: TGTGCCAGCTCGAGGGGGGGCCTAACAAATAGCAATCAGCCCCAGCATTTT.

To note about this clone: At the DNA level, this CDR3 is encoded by other sequences in the same sample as well. The chain uses TRBV27 and TRBJ2-1; unclear D gene. V was trimmed by 0 bases and J by 6 bases, leaving 6 bases between them. The germline CDR1 and CDR2 sequences are MNHEY and SMNVEV (reference sequence). This CDR3 is 13 amino acids long. The CDR3 DNA sequence: TGTGCCAGCAGTTTATCAGGAGTCAATGAGCAGTTCTTC. Translated: CASSLSGVNEQFF.

The chain employs TRBV19 and TRBJ2-7, with 10 bases matching TRBD1. CDR1 is LNHDA and CDR2 is SQIVND in the germline V gene (reference sequence). Trimming took 6 bases from V and 0 from J; bases not matched to a gene: 8. The CDR3 contains 16 residues. CDR3 sequence: CASSLQGQGVSYEQYF. The CDR3 nucleotides are TGTGCCAGTAGCCTCCAAGGACAGGGGGTCTCCTACGAGCAGTACTTC.